Following are 11 T cell receptor beta chains from one sample sequenced in a study of tumor-infiltrating lymphocytes in primary liver carcinoma (dated by TCRdb to 2016 to 2017). TCRdb names Illumina HiSeq 2500 as the instrument used. Using a constant-region primer and ProtoScript II reverse transcriptase, TCRbeta-specific cDNA was reverse-transcribed from approximately 0.5 ug total RNA. Construction of the TCRbeta libraries relied on three nested rounds of multiplex PCR, following a slightly modified ARM-PCR procedure. Each of the first two PCR rounds ran for around 9 cycles and used multiplex TRBV1-TRBV30 forward primers together with a Cbeta reverse primer. In TCRdb, the public reads were trimmed at Q25 with fastp and aligned with MiXCR, with productive beta chains retained. CDR3 protein sequences are deduplicated, and each keeps its most common genes and DNA. This sample comprises roughly 78,000 distinct CDR3 sequences, about 70% of them detected only once. Roughly an eighth of the sample is held by the ten biggest clonotypes.

Total RNA and DNA were co-extracted without cell sorting from approximately 22-30 mg of bulk tissue using the AllPrep DNA/RNA mini kit. Sequencing was performed on liver tumor tissue from sampling region 4. This specimen's cell subset or site label, per the study, means: tumor region T4, right-lateral pole. All receptors come from an older woman with primary liver carcinoma and hepatitis B virus infection.

Details on this clonotype: No conserved phenylalanine or tryptophan ends this CDR3, so it is likely a read error. The chain joins TRBV5-4 to TRBJ2-7; D not certain. CDR1 is SGHNT and CDR2 is YYREEE in the germline V gene (reference sequence). This CDR3 is built from 14 residues. V was shortened by 6 bases and J by 2 bases, with 15 bases between the two germline ends. CDR3 protein: CASNAGRVPYEQYL. The DNA of the CDR3 is TGTGCCAGCAACGCAGGACGAGTTCCCTACGAGCAGTACTTA.

This clonotype was observed at least ten times. The rearrangement joins TRBV24-1 to TRBJ1-5; D call uncertain. The CDR3 totals 14 residues. Germline assignment: CDR1 KGHDR and CDR2 SFDVKD. V shed 5 bases and J shed 4 bases, with 11 bases lying between them. The CDR3, as DNA: TGTGCCACCAGTGTTGGCGGTGAGAATCAGCCCCAGCATTTT. This gives the protein CATSVGGENQPQHF.

As for this clonotype: Likely a read error: the CDR3 ends without its conserved phenylalanine or tryptophan. V gene TRBV12-3 or TRBV12-4 combines with J gene TRBJ2-5; 8 bases are a match to TRBD2. CDR3 length: 17 residues. Trimming cost V 6 bases and J 10 bases; bases outside gene matches: 22. The CDR3 region is CASRRPAGEPRVEDQYI. In nucleotides, the CDR3 is TGTGCCAGCAGAAGACCAGCGGGAGAGCCAAGAGTAGAAGACCAGTACATC.

Concerning this clonotype: A read error may account for a junction end that differs from germline. V and J are TRBV11-1 and TRBJ2-7; the D gene is possibly TRBD1 (6 bases). CDR1 is SGHAT and CDR2 is FQDESV in the germline V gene (reference sequence). The CDR3 contains 15 residues. The CDR3 is CASSPRTAGQCEQYF. CDR3 in DNA: TGTGCCAGCAGCCCTCGGACAGCAGGACAATGCGAGCAATACTTC.

For this clonotype: A read error may account for a junction end that differs from germline. This sequence joins TRBV4-1 and TRBJ2-5; D assignment may be TRBD1 or TRBD2 (5 bases each). Germline V lookup: CDR1 MGHRA, CDR2 YSYEKL. The CDR3 is 15 amino acids. The CDR3 here is CASSQDLGDWKTQYF. DNA of the CDR3: TGCGCCAGCAGCCAAGATTTGGGGGATTGGAAGACCCAGTATTTC.

This clonotype was found a few times. The gene calls are TRBV24-1 and TRBJ2-5; 10 bases fit TRBD2. Trimming removed 3 bases from V and 5 bases from J; junction bases left unmatched: 8. Germline assignment: CDR1 KGHDR and CDR2 SFDVKD. The CDR3 is made up of 16 amino acids. CDR3 protein: CATSDARGTSVETQYF. The CDR3, as DNA: TGTGCCACCAGTGATGCACGAGGGACTAGCGTTGAGACCCAGTACTTC.

Concerning this clonotype itself: The junction and the germline gene differ at one end; a read error may be behind it. The chain joins TRBV10-3 to TRBJ1-1, with 7 nucleotides matching TRBD1. The CDR3 is 13 amino acids. Germline-derived CDR1 and CDR2 are ENHRY and SYGVKD. This chain's CDR3 is CAIGLTGNADAFF. The CDR3 DNA follows: TGTGCCATCGGTCTGACAGGGAACGCTGATGCTTTCTTT.

The V gene is TRBV7-8, the J gene TRBJ2-5, with 8 positions matching TRBD2. Germline trimming cut 4 bases from V and 14 bases from J; bases unmatched to any gene: 21. Germline CDR1 and CDR2: SGHVS and FQNEAQ. The CDR3 sequence is 16 residues long. CDR3 coding DNA: TGTGCCAGCAGCTCACTAGCGGATACGTACCAAGAGACCCTATACTTC. It translates to CASSSLADTYQETLYF.

Details on this clonotype: The junction differs from germline at one of its ends, possibly a read error. This rearrangement joins TRBV4-1 to TRBJ2-1, with a tentative D call TRBD1 (5 bases). This CDR3 is built from 15 residues. In germline, CDR1 is MGHRA, CDR2 YSYEKL. CDR3 amino acids: CAGNQDSAGYLEQLF. CDR3 sequence (DNA): TGCGCCGGCAACCAAGATTCGGCAGGGTACCTTGAGCAGTTATTC.

As regards this clonotype: The junction shows a germline mismatch at one end, possibly a read error. The chain links TRBV4-1 to TRBJ2-2, with D unresolved. Per the germline V gene, CDR1 is MGHRA and CDR2 is YSYEKL. The CDR3 runs 17 residues. The CDR3 loop reads CTSSQNQVPSNTGELFF. DNA for the CDR3: TGCACCAGCAGTCAAAACCAAGTCCCCTCGAACACCGGGGAGCTGTTTTTT.

V is TRBV11-2 and J is TRBJ2-7, with 7 bases fitting TRBD2. The germline gives CDR1 SGHAT, CDR2 FQNNGV. J was trimmed by 2 bases and V by 4 bases; bases with no gene match: 32. The CDR3 totals 23 residues. The CDR3 sequence: CASSSLGPGTSVRVSCGPYEQYF. The CDR3, as DNA: TGTGCCAGCAGCTCCTTAGGGCCGGGAACTAGCGTGAGGGTCTCGTGTGGCCCCTACGAGCAGTACTTC.